In its sample, the clone carrying this TCR beta chain was seen many times. With 5 bases removed from V and 2 bases from J, the gap between germline ends came to 12 bases. This CDR3 contains 14 residues. These data originate in a study of T cells in Graves' hyperthyroidism and ophthalmopathy. Researchers took RNA transcripts and amplified the TCR beta CDR3 regions from them. An initial round of RT-PCR targeting the TCR CDR3 relied on the HTBI primer set. TCRdb re-called the multiplex PCR reads through MiXCR, storing one row per CDR3 protein. This repertoire shows 500,000 to 650,000 distinct CDR3 sequences, roughly 15% found once; its top ten account for roughly an eighth.

This chain joins TRBV12-3 or TRBV12-4 and TRBJ1-1; a weak D match, TRBD1 (6 bases). The sequence derives from a woman in her fifties or sixties with Graves' ophthalmopathy. The sequencing input was blood. The CDR3 DNA is TGTGCCAGCAGTCCCGGGACACATAACACTGAAGCTTTCTTT. This translates into CASSPGTHNTEAFF.